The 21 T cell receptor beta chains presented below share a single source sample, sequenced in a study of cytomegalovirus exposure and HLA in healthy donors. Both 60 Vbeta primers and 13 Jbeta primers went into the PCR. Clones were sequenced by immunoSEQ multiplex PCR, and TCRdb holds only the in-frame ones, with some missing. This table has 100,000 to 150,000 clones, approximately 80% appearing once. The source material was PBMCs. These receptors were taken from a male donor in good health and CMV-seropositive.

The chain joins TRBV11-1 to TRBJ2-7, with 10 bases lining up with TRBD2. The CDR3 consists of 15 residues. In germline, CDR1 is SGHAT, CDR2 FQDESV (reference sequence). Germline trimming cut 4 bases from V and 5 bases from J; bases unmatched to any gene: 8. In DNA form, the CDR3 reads TGTGCCAGCAGCTCTTTAGCGGGGGGCCTGAACGAGCAGTACTTC. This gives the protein CASSSLAGGLNEQYF. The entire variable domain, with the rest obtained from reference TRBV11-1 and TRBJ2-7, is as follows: EAEVAQSPRYKITEKSQAVAFWCDPISGHATLYWYRQILGQGPELLVQFQDESVVDDSQLPKDRFSAERLKGVDSTLKIQPAELGDSAMYLCASSSLAGGLNEQYFGPGTRLTVT.

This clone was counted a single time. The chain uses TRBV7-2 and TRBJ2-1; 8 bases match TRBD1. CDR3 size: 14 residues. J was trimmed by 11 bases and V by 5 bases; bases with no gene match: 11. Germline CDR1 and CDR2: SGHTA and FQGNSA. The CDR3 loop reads CASSAGTGHTQQFF. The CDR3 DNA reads TGTGCCAGCAGCGCCGGGACAGGCCACACACAGCAGTTCTTC.

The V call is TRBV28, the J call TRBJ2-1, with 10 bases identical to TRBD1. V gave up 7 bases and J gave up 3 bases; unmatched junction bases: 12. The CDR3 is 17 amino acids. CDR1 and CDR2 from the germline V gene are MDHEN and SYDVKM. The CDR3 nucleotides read TGTGCCAGCAACATGCCCTGGGACAGGGGATACTACAATGAGCAGTTCTTC. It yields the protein CASNMPWDRGYYNEQFF.

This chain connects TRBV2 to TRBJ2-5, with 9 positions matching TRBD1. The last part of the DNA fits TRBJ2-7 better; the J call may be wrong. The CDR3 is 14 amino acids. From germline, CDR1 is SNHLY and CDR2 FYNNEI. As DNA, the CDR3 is TGTGCCAGCACGCCCGGGACAGGGCCCTACGAGCAGTACTTC. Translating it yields CASTPGTGPYEQYF.

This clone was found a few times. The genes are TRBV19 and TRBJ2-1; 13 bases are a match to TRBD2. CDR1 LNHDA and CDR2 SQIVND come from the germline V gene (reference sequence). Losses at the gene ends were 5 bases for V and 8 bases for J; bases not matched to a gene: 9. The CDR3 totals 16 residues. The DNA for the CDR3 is TGTGCCAGTAGTCTAAGGACTAGCGGGAGAGTCCATGAGCAGTTCTTC. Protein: CASSLRTSGRVHEQFF. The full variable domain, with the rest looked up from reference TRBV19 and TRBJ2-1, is DGGITQSPKYLFRKEGQNVTLSCEQNLNHDAMYWYRQDPGQGLRLIYYSQIVNDFQKGDIAEGYSVSREKKESFPLTVTSAQKNPTAFYLCASSLRTSGRVHEQFFGPGTRLTVL.

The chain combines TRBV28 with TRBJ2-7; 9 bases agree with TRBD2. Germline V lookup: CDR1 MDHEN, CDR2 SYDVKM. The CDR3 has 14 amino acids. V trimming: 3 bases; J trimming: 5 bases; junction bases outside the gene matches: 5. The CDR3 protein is CASSFAAGGHEQYF. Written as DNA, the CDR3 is TGTGCCAGCAGTTTTGCAGCGGGAGGTCACGAGCAGTACTTC.

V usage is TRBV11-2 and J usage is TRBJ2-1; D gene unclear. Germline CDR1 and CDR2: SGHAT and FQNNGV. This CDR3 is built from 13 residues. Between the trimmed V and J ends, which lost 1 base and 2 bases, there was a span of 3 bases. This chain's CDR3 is CASSLGTYNEQFF. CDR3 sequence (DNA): TGTGCCAGCAGCTTAGGTACCTACAATGAGCAGTTCTTC.

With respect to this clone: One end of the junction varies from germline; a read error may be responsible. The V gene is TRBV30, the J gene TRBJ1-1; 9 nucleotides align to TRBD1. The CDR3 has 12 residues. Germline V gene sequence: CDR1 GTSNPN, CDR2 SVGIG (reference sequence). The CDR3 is CAWSTGGYGKFF. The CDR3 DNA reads TGTGCCTGGAGCACAGGGGGCTACGGGAAATTTTTT.

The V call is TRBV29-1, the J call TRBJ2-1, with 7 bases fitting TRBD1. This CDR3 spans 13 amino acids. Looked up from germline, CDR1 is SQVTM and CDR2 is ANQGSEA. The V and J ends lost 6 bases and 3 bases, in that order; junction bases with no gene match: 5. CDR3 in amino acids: CSVVRDSYNEQFF. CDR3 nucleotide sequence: TGCAGCGTGGTAAGGGACAGCTACAATGAGCAGTTCTTC.

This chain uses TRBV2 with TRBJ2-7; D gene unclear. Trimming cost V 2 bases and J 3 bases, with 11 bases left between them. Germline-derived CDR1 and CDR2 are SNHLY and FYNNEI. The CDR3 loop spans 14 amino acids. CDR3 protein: CASSEIGRGYEQYF. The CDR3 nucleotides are TGTGCCAGCAGTGAAATTGGCAGAGGCTACGAGCAGTACTTC.

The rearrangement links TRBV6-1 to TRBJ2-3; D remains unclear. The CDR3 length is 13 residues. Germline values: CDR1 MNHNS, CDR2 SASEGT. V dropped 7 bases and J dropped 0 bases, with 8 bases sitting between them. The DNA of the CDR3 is TGTGCCAGCATAGTCTCTAGCACAGATACGCAGTATTTT. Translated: CASIVSSTDTQYF.

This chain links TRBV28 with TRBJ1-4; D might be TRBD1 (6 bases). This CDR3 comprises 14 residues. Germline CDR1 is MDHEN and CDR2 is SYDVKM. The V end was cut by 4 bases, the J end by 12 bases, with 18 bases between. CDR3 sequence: CASSSGQHPDQLFF. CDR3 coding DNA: TGTGCCAGCAGTTCCGGACAGCACCCCGATCAACTGTTTTTT.

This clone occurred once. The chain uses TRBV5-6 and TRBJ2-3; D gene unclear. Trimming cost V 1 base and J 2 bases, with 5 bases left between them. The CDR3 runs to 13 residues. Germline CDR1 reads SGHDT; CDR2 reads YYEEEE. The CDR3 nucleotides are TGTGCCAGCAGCTTGCGGGTCACAGATACGCAGTATTTT. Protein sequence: CASSLRVTDTQYF.

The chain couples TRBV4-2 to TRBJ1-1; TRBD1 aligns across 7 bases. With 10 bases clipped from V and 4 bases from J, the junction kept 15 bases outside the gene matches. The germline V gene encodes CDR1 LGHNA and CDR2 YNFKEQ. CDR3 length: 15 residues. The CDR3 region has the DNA TGTGCCACCCGAGCTATAGACAGGGATAGCACTGAAGCTTTCTTT. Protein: CATRAIDRDSTEAFF.

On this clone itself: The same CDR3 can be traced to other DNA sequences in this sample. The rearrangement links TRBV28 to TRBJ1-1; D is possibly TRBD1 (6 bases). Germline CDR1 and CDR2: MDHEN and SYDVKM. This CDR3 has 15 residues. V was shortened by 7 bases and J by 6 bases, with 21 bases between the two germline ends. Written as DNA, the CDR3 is TGTGCCAGCACCCCCTCGACAGGCGAAGGGTCTGAAGCTTTCTTT. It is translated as CASTPSTGEGSEAFF.

The DNA of the CDR3 is TGTGCCAGCAGTGAGAATTGGGGGGGGTACGGCTACACCTTC. Its translation: CASSENWGGYGYTF. The chain carries TRBV6-1 and TRBJ1-2, with TRBD1 as a possible D gene (5 bases). There are 14 residues in the CDR3. The germline V gene has CDR1 MNHNS and CDR2 SASEGT. V gave up 3 bases and J gave up 8 bases, with 16 bases separating them.

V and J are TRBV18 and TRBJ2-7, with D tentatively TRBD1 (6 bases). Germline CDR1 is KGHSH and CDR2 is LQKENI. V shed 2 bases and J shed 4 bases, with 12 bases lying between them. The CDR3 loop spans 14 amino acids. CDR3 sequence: CASSPDRSLYEQYF. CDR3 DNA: TGTGCCAGCTCACCAGACAGGTCCTTGTACGAGCAGTACTTC.

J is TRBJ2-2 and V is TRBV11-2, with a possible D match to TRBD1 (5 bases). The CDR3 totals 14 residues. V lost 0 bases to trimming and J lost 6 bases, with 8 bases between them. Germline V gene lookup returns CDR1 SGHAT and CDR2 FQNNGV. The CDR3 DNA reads TGTGCCAGCAGCTTAGAGGCAGGGTCCGGGGAGCTGTTTTTT. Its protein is CASSLEAGSGELFF.

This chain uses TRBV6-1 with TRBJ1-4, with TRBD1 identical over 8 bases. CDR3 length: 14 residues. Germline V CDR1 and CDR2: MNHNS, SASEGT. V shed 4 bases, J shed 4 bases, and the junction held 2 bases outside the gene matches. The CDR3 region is CASSVGQGNEKLFF. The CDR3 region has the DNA TGTGCCAGCAGTGTCGGACAGGGTAATGAAAAACTGTTTTTT.

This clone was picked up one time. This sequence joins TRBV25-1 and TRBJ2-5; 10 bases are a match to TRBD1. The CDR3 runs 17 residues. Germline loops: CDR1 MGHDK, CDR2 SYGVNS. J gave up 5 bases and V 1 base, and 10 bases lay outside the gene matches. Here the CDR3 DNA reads TGTGCCAGCAGTGAATTGGGGGACAGGGGCGGTCTTGAGACCCAGTACTTC. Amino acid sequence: CASSELGDRGGLETQYF.

CDR3 loop: CASSSQGAGTEAFF. The CDR3 nucleotides read TGTGCCAGCAGTTCCCAGGGGGCGGGGACTGAAGCTTTCTTT. The rearrangement joins TRBV27 to TRBJ1-1, with 8 positions matching TRBD1. With 4 bases clipped from V and 5 bases from J, the junction kept 6 bases outside the gene matches. The CDR3 extends over 14 amino acids. Germline CDR1 is MNHEY and CDR2 is SMNVEV (reference sequence).